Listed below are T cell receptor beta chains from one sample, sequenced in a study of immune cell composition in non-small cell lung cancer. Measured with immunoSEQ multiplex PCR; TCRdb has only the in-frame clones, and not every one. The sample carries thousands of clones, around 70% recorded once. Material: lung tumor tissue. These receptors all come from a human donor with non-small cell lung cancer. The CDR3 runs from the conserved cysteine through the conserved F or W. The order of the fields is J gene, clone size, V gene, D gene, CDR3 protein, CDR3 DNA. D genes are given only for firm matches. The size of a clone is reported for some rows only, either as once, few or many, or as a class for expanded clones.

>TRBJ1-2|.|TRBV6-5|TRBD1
CATRQGTFAGYTF
TGTGCCACCAGACAGGGGACCTTCGCTGGCTACACCTTC
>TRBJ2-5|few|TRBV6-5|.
CASSLQSGLGAETQYF
TGTGCCAGCAGTTTACAGTCAGGGTTGGGTGCAGAGACCCAGTACTTC
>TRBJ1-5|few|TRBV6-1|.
CASHSGGATNQPQHF
TGTGCCAGCCACTCCGGGGGGGCAACCAATCAGCCCCAGCATTTT
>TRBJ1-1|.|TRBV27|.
CASSEGGTEAFF
TGTGCCAGCAGTGAAGGGGGCACTGAAGCTTTCTTT
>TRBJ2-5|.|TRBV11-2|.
CASSQEDGETQYF
TGTGCCAGCAGCCAGGAGGATGGAGAGACCCAGTACTTC
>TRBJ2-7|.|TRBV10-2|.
CASSDYRVYEQYF
TGCGCCAGCAGTGATTACAGGGTGTACGAGCAGTACTTC
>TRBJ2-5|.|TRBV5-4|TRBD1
CASSSQGAGETQYF
TGTGCCAGCAGCTCACAGGGGGCAGGAGAGACCCAGTACTTC
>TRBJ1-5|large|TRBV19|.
CASRIGVGGGQPQHF
TGTGCCAGTAGGATCGGGGTCGGGGGAGGTCAGCCCCAGCATTTT
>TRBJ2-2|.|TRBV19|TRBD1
CASLRGRTGELFF
TGTGCCAGTCTCAGGGGGCGGACCGGGGAGCTGTTTTTT
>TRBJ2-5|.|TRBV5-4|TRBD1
CASSSDRDSNQETQYF
TGTGCCAGCAGTTCTGACCGGGACAGCAACCAAGAGACCCAGTACTTC
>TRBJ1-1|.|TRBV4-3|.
CASSQEAQGRATEAFF
TGCGCCAGCAGCCAAGAGGCGCAGGGTCGGGCCACTGAAGCTTTCTTT
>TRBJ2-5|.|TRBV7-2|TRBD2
CASSLVGGGAIIETQYF
TGTGCCAGCAGCTTAGTGGGCGGGGGGGCGATAATAGAGACCCAGTACTTC
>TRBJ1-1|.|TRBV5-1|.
CASSLTGTGTEAFF
TGCGCCAGCAGCTTAACAGGGACGGGCACTGAAGCTTTCTTT
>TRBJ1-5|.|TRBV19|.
CASSLRGGDNQPQHF
TGTGCCAGTAGCCTCCGTGGGGGGGACAATCAGCCCCAGCATTTT
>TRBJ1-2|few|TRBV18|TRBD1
CASSPPGQGRGYTF
TGTGCCAGCTCACCTCCCGGACAGGGAAGGGGCTACACCTTC
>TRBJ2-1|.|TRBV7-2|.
CASSRFQNEQFF
TGTGCCAGCAGCCGTTTTCAGAATGAGCAGTTCTTC
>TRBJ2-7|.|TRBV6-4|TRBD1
CASRTLSGQGEPGPYF
TGTGCCAGCAGAACCCTATCGGGACAGGGGGAACCGGGGCCGTACTTC
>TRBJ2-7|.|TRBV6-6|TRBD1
CASRGPGTGTIKQYF
TGTGCCAGCAGAGGACCCGGGACAGGCACCATCAAGCAGTACTTC
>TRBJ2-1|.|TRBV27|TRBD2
CASSLWGAGGHNEQFF
TGTGCCAGCAGTTTATGGGGAGCGGGGGGCCACAATGAGCAGTTCTTC
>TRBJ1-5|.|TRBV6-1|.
CATLWGGGGQPQHF
TGTGCCACTCTGTGGGGGGGTGGGGGTCAGCCCCAGCATTTT
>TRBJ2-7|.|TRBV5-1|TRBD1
CASSLSGDRGGEQYF
TGCGCCAGCAGCTTGAGCGGGGACAGGGGGGGCGAGCAGTACTTC
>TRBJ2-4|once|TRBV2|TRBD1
CASSERGQEGFRDIQYF
TGTGCCAGCAGTGAAAGGGGACAGGAGGGTTTTAGGGACATTCAGTACTTC
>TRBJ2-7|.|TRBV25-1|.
CASVPEGPTLREQYF
TGTGCCAGCGTTCCGGAGGGACCGACGCTGAGGGAGCAGTACTTC
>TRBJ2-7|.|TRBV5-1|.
CASSLVGGGSNEQYF
TGCGCCAGCAGCTTGGTAGGGGGGGGGTCAAACGAGCAGTACTTC
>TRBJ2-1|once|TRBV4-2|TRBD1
CASSPLPGQGVGEQFF
TGTGCCAGCAGCCCGTTACCGGGACAGGGGGTAGGGGAGCAGTTCTTC
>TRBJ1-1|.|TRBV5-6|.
CASSLAGRLTNTEAFF
TGTGCCAGCAGCTTGGCAGGCAGGCTGACGAACACTGAAGCTTTCTTT
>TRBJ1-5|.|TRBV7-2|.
CASSRRQDGNQPQHF
TGTGCCAGCAGCAGAAGACAGGACGGCAATCAGCCCCAGCATTTT
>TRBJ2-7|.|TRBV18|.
CASSPLGPGEQYF
TGTGCCAGCTCACCTCTGGGGCCAGGCGAGCAGTACTTC
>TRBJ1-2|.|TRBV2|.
CARHTPRRQTANYGYTF
TGTGCCAGACACACTCCCCGGAGGCAGACCGCTAACTATGGCTACACCTTC
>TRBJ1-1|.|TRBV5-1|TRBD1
CASSNGQAREYTEAFF
TGCGCCAGCAGCAACGGACAGGCGCGCGAATACACTGAAGCTTTCTTT
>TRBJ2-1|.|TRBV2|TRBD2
CASSDWRLAGNNEQFF
TGTGCCAGCAGTGATTGGCGGCTAGCGGGGAACAATGAGCAGTTCTTC
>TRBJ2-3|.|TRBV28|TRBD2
CASRSGLAPLDTQYF
TGTGCCAGCAGATCGGGACTAGCCCCCTTAGATACGCAGTATTTT